This T cell receptor beta chain is from a study of siplizumab effects on memory and regulatory T cells. General observations from the study: The alloreactive clones that mapped to unstimulated subsets made up only a minor fraction.

For this clone: Its antigen remains unidentified.

V lost 4 bases and J lost 3, with 9 bases in between. This CDR3 spans 13 amino acids. The germline gives CDR1 MNHEY, CDR2 SVGAGI. Using immunoSEQ multiplex PCR, the repertoire was profiled, and TCRdb retains in-frame clones only, with some absent. The sample carries some 120,000 clones, roughly 94% recorded once. Sequenced input: non-Treg CD4+ T cells sorted from blood. This clonotype was sampled from a human donor in good health. The chain has TRBV6-5 and TRBJ1-1; D remains ambiguous. As DNA, the CDR3 is TGTGCCAGCAGTTTCAGCGTTTACACTGAAGCTTTCTTT. It specifies CASSFSVYTEAFF.